Here is one T cell receptor (beta chain) with its context. A second PCR of 7 to 11 cycles used a sample-barcoded 5' primer and a J-beta primer mix. Each CDR3 protein is one row after TCRdb ran MiXCR on the 5' RACE reads. The sample lists approximately 770,000 distinct CDR3 sequences; over 45% were seen once. Germline CDR1 DFQATT, CDR2 SNEGSKA (reference sequence). The CDR3 consists of 14 residues. J lost 5 bases, V lost 6 bases, and 7 bases had no gene match. This record belongs to a study of blood T cells in healthy people across ages. This TCR came from a man younger than 40 in good health. The V and J genes are TRBV20-1 and TRBJ2-5; 12 bases line up with TRBD2. The source material was blood. CDR3 protein: CSAATSGSGETQYF. The CDR3 DNA is TGCAGTGCCGCGACTAGCGGGAGTGGGGAGACCCAGTACTTC.